Below are 30 T cell receptor beta chains sequenced from a single sample in a study of shared clonotypes between healthy human individuals. Sequencing used immunoSEQ multiplex PCR; TCRdb keeps in-frame clones, though not all of them. The top ten clones hold 0.1% to 0.11% of a sample with 550,000 to 750,000 clones, roughly 96% of them seen once. Naive CD8 cells lacked CD45RO and underwent positive selection for CCR7, leaving out terminally differentiated effector memory CD45RA+ cells. Specimen: naive CD8+ T cells sorted from blood. These receptor sequences come from a young woman in good health.

The genes are TRBV27 and TRBJ2-7; TRBD2 matches 7 bases. CDR3 size: 14 residues. Germline lookup yields CDR1 MNHEY and CDR2 SMNVEV (reference sequence). Unmatched junction bases numbered 7, after V lost 4 bases and J lost 4 bases. CDR3 DNA: TGTGCCAGCAGTTGGGGGGGAGCTGTTTACGAGCAGTACTTC. Protein: CASSWGGAVYEQYF.

With regard to this clone: This sample also contains other DNA sequences that code for the same CDR3. The genes are TRBV28 and TRBJ2-7; 8 bases map to TRBD2. J lost 2 bases, V lost 2 bases, and 2 bases had no gene match. CDR1 and CDR2 from the germline V gene are MDHEN and SYDVKM. The CDR3 covers 14 residues. The CDR3 DNA is TGTGCCAGCAGTTTAGGACTAGCAACCTACGAGCAGTACTTC. This gives the protein CASSLGLATYEQYF.

The chain couples TRBV2 to TRBJ2-5; the match to TRBD1 covers 8 bases. CDR1 SNHLY and CDR2 FYNNEI come from the germline V gene. Unmatched junction bases numbered 8, after V lost 5 bases and J lost 6 bases. The CDR3 length is 14 residues. CDR3 sequence: CASSTGTGLQTQYF. The CDR3 DNA reads TGTGCCAGCAGTACCGGGACAGGCCTGCAGACCCAGTACTTC.

The chain uses TRBV23-1 and TRBJ1-1; no firm D call. TRBV23-1 is treated as an ORF (open reading frame) with a function not yet certain. CDR3 length: 13 amino acids. V dropped 4 bases and J dropped 3 bases, with 9 bases sitting between them. CDR3 sequence (DNA): TGCGCCAGCAGTCTTGGTCTTGACACTGAAGCTTTCTTT. It encodes CASSLGLDTEAFF.

The genes are TRBV29-1 and TRBJ2-7; no clear D gene. CDR1 is SQVTM and CDR2 is ANQGSEA in the germline V gene. CDR3 length equals 12 residues. V gave up 4 bases and J gave up 2 bases, with 9 bases separating them. The DNA of the CDR3 is TGCAGCGTTGGAGAGGTTACCTACGAGCAGTACTTC. Encoded protein: CSVGEVTYEQYF.

This rearrangement joins TRBV28 to TRBJ1-5; D gene uncertain. Trimming took 7 bases from V and 0 from J, leaving 13 bases between them. CDR1 MDHEN and CDR2 SYDVKM come from the germline V gene. This CDR3 contains 15 residues. CDR3 loop: CASNSDGYSNQPQHF. The CDR3 coding sequence is TGTGCCAGCAATTCGGACGGTTATAGCAATCAGCCCCAGCATTTT.

In its sample, this clone was seen once. This chain links TRBV6-5 with TRBJ2-3; TRBD2 matches at 7 bases. The CDR3 totals 14 residues. CDR1 is MNHEY, CDR2 SVGAGI, per germline. V dropped 2 bases and J dropped 5; count of bases not matched to a gene: 4. This chain's CDR3 is CASSYGSGGDTQYF. In DNA, the CDR3 is TGTGCCAGCAGTTACGGGTCGGGGGGAGATACGCAGTATTTT.

The J gene is TRBJ2-2, the V gene TRBV14; D gene ambiguous. This CDR3 contains 12 residues. The germline V gene has CDR1 SGHDN and CDR2 FVKESK. The ends were cut back, 1 base at V and 6 bases at J, with 3 bases in the middle. The CDR3 DNA reads TGTGCCAGCAGCCAAGTCCCCGGGGAGCTGTTTTTT. It specifies CASSQVPGELFF. The complete variable domain, with remaining parts taken from reference TRBV14 and TRBJ2-2, reads EAGVTQFPSHSVIEKGQTVTLRCDPISGHDNLYWYRRVMGKEIKFLLHFVKESKQDESGMPNNRFLAERTGGTYSTLKVQPAELEDSGVYFCASSQVPGELFFGEGSRLTVL.

About this clone itself: Other DNA sequences of this sample code for an identical CDR3. The rearrangement uses TRBV27 and TRBJ2-3, with D hard to call. Germline CDR1 MNHEY, CDR2 SMNVEV (reference sequence). There are 12 residues in the CDR3. Trimming shortened V by 2 bases and J by 6 bases, and 6 bases separated the two germline ends. CDR3 DNA: TGTGCCAGCAGTTTAATTGGGGATACGCAGTATTTT. It codes for CASSLIGDTQYF.

V is TRBV27 and J is TRBJ2-7; 9 nucleotides align to TRBD2. Per the germline V gene, CDR1 is MNHEY and CDR2 is SMNVEV (reference sequence). The V segment lost 5 bases and the J segment 5 bases; nucleotides outside the gene matches: 10. CDR3 length: 15 amino acids. This CDR3 is CASSPDLAGSDEQYF. In DNA form, the CDR3 reads TGTGCCAGCAGTCCGGACCTAGCGGGAAGCGACGAGCAGTACTTC.

The rearrangement joins TRBV7-2 to TRBJ2-5; possibly TRBD2 for D (5 bases). The germline V and J ends were trimmed by 5 bases and 2 bases, with 18 bases remaining between them. In germline, CDR1 is SGHTA, CDR2 FQGNSA. The CDR3 spans 16 residues. The CDR3 nucleotides read TGTGCCAGCAGCCTAACGAAGGACTCCTATCAAGAGACCCAGTACTTC. It is translated as CASSLTKDSYQETQYF.

The chain recombines TRBV29-1 with TRBJ1-2; a weak D match, TRBD1 (5 bases). From germline, CDR1 is SQVTM and CDR2 ANQGSEA. V was pared by 2 bases and J by 1 base, with 11 bases between. The CDR3 has 14 amino acids. CDR3 sequence: CSVEMQGDNYGYTF. The CDR3 nucleotides read TGCAGCGTTGAAATGCAGGGAGATAACTATGGCTACACCTTC.

The V gene is TRBV7-9, the J gene TRBJ2-2; possibly TRBD2 for D (6 bases). The CDR3 length is 16 residues. Germline-derived CDR1 and CDR2 are SEHNR and FQNEAQ (reference sequence). Trimming removed 8 bases at V and 7 bases at J, with 23 bases between. DNA of the CDR3: TGTGCCAGCTCGCCGGGACTCGCCCCTTTTCACGGGGAGCTGTTTTTT. Its protein is CASSPGLAPFHGELFF.

The genes are TRBV28 and TRBJ2-1, with TRBD1 matching over 7 bases. Germline CDR1 is MDHEN and CDR2 is SYDVKM. This CDR3 has 14 amino acids. V lost 7 bases and J lost 12; bases outside the gene matches: 15. The chain's CDR3 is CASTSGTAGVGQFF. In DNA, the CDR3 is TGTGCCAGCACCTCCGGGACAGCCGGGGTTGGGCAGTTCTTC. Variable domain in full (rest from reference TRBV28 and TRBJ2-1): DVKVTQSSRYLVKRTGEKVFLECVQDMDHENMFWYRQDPGLGLRLIYFSYDVKMKEKGDIPEGYSVSREKKERFSLILESASTNQTSMYLCASTSGTAGVGQFFGPGTRLTVL.

The chain links TRBV7-8 to TRBJ1-4; D perhaps matches TRBD1 (6 bases). Germline V gene lookup returns CDR1 SGHVS and CDR2 FQNEAQ. This CDR3 is built from 14 residues. V shed 4 bases and J shed 6 bases, with 12 bases lying between them. CDR3 in amino acids: CASSSRGYDEKLFF. The CDR3 DNA sequence: TGTGCCAGCAGCTCCAGGGGATATGATGAAAAACTGTTTTTT.

CDR3 in amino acids: CASRLRQDGPGELFF. The DNA for the CDR3 is TGTGCCAGCAGACTACGACAGGATGGACCCGGGGAGCTGTTTTTT. The V and J genes are TRBV28 and TRBJ2-2; tentatively, D is TRBD1 (6 bases). The ends were cut back, 6 bases at V and 6 bases at J, with 17 bases in the middle. Germline-derived CDR1 and CDR2 are MDHEN and SYDVKM. This CDR3 is 15 amino acids long.

This chain links TRBV19 with TRBJ1-2; 7 nucleotides line up with TRBD1. The V segment lost 5 bases and the J segment 0 bases; nucleotides outside the gene matches: 6. CDR3 length: 15 amino acids. The germline CDR1 and CDR2 sequences are LNHDA and SQIVND (reference sequence). The DNA of the CDR3 is TGTGCCAGTAGTCCGACAGGGTCGGCTAACTATGGCTACACCTTC. This encodes CASSPTGSANYGYTF.

The chain carries TRBV13 and TRBJ2-5; 7 nucleotides match TRBD1. The junction had 9 bases not matched to a gene; V was cut back by 6 bases and J by 11 bases. Per germline, CDR1 PRHDT and CDR2 FYEKMQ (reference sequence). The CDR3 has 12 residues. The CDR3 region is CASRFQGDEQYF. The DNA of the CDR3 is TGTGCCAGCAGGTTCCAGGGGGATGAGCAGTACTTC.

V usage is TRBV6-5 and J usage is TRBJ1-3; D not certain. V lost 0 bases, J lost 2 bases, and 11 bases lay in between. CDR1 MNHEY and CDR2 SVGAGI come from the germline V gene. The CDR3 length is 16 residues. The CDR3 spells CASSYSRIGAGNTIYF. In DNA form, the CDR3 reads TGTGCCAGCAGTTACTCGAGGATTGGGGCTGGAAACACCATATATTTT.

The J gene is TRBJ2-7, the V gene TRBV6-1, with a possible D match to TRBD1 (6 bases). V was cut by 4 bases and J by 0 bases, with 13 bases left in between. CDR1 and CDR2 from the germline V gene are MNHNS and SASEGT. This CDR3 spans 15 amino acids. The CDR3 region is CASSGSPDSSYEQYF. Written as DNA, the CDR3 is TGTGCCAGCAGTGGCTCCCCGGACAGCTCCTACGAGCAGTACTTC.

The chain employs TRBV27 and TRBJ2-7, with a tentative D call TRBD1 (5 bases). Per germline, CDR1 MNHEY and CDR2 SMNVEV (reference sequence). The CDR3 runs to 14 residues. Trimming stripped 1 base from V and 2 bases from J, with 9 bases between. CDR3 nucleotides: TGTGCCAGCAGTTTATACAGGAAGGCCTACGAGCAGTACTTC. Translation gives CASSLYRKAYEQYF.

J is TRBJ2-1 and V is TRBV6-1; TRBD1 matches 7 bases. The V gene's germline CDR1 is MNHNS and CDR2 SASEGT. The CDR3 length is 19 residues. The V gene end was trimmed by 1 base and the J gene end by 5 bases; junction bases not matched to a gene: 17. In DNA form, the CDR3 reads TGTGCCAGCAGTGAAGAAGGGACAGTTTACTCTGGGGCCCACAATGAGCAGTTCTTC. Encoded protein: CASSEEGTVYSGAHNEQFF.

V and J are TRBV28 and TRBJ1-5, with D perhaps matching TRBD1 (6 bases). V lost 6 bases and J lost 0, with 9 bases in between. The CDR3 has 14 amino acids. Per germline, CDR1 MDHEN and CDR2 SYDVKM. The CDR3 loop is CASRQGNSNQPQHF. In nucleotides, the CDR3 is TGTGCCAGCAGACAGGGAAATAGCAATCAGCCCCAGCATTTT.

The chain links TRBV5-8 to TRBJ2-1; 9 bases fit TRBD1. V lost 0 bases and J lost 7; bases outside the gene matches: 5. The CDR3 is 15 residues long. Per the germline V gene, CDR1 is SGHTS and CDR2 is YDEGEE. The DNA for the CDR3 is TGTGCCAGCAGCTTGGCAGGACAGGGGTGGAATGAGCAGTTCTTC. This translates into CASSLAGQGWNEQFF.

A single count supports this clone. The V call is TRBV7-9, the J call TRBJ1-2, with TRBD1 as a possible D gene (5 bases). V dropped 1 base and J dropped 4 bases, with 10 bases sitting between them. CDR1 is SEHNR and CDR2 is FQNEAQ in the germline V gene (reference sequence). The CDR3 runs to 14 residues. The CDR3 spells CASSLVGGVYGYTF. The DNA for the CDR3 is TGTGCCAGCAGCTTAGTAGGAGGGGTCTATGGCTACACCTTC.

This chain connects TRBV13 to TRBJ2-2; unclear D gene. Trimming left V 0 bases short and J 9 bases short, with 5 bases between. This CDR3 spans 12 amino acids. Germline V gene sequence: CDR1 PRHDT, CDR2 FYEKMQ (reference sequence). The CDR3 is CASSLGSRELFF. The CDR3 nucleotides are TGTGCCAGCAGCTTAGGCTCCAGGGAGCTGTTTTTT.

The rearrangement links TRBV11-2 to TRBJ1-2; D possibly corresponds to TRBD1 (5 bases). The V and J ends lost 0 bases and 2 bases respectively, with 10 bases between them. The germline V gene encodes CDR1 SGHAT and CDR2 FQNNGV. This CDR3 has 15 amino acids. This chain's CDR3 is CASSLEVRVNYGYTF. DNA of the CDR3: TGTGCCAGCAGCTTAGAGGTCAGGGTCAACTATGGCTACACCTTC.

The rearrangement uses TRBV4-1 and TRBJ1-2; D not resolved. The V end lost 0 bases, the J end lost 6 bases, and 17 bases lay between the germline ends. Germline V gene lookup returns CDR1 MGHRA and CDR2 YSYEKL. This CDR3 comprises 16 residues. In DNA, the CDR3 is TGCGCCAGCAGCCAAGAAGACCCGGGTGTAGCGGATGGCTACACCTTC. This sequence encodes CASSQEDPGVADGYTF.

The rearrangement joins TRBV2 to TRBJ2-7, with 9 nucleotides matching TRBD1. The CDR3 sequence is 14 residues long. Trimming took 3 bases from V and 7 from J; bases not matched to a gene: 7. CDR1 SNHLY and CDR2 FYNNEI come from the germline V gene. The CDR3 reads CASSEGQGSWEQYF. The CDR3 DNA follows: TGTGCCAGCAGTGAGGGACAGGGCTCCTGGGAGCAGTACTTC.

The chain uses TRBV28 and TRBJ2-7; a weak D match, TRBD2 (7 bases). Germline V gives CDR1 MDHEN, CDR2 SYDVKM. V was trimmed by 7 bases and J by 3 bases, leaving 19 bases between them. CDR3 length: 15 amino acids. The CDR3 sequence: CASIGGLAVNYEQYF. The DNA for the CDR3 is TGTGCCAGCATTGGGGGGCTAGCGGTAAACTACGAGCAGTACTTC. Looking up the rest from reference TRBV28 and TRBJ2-7 gives the full variable domain: DVKVTQSSRYLVKRTGEKVFLECVQDMDHENMFWYRQDPGLGLRLIYFSYDVKMKEKGDIPEGYSVSREKKERFSLILESASTNQTSMYLCASIGGLAVNYEQYFGPGTRLTVT.